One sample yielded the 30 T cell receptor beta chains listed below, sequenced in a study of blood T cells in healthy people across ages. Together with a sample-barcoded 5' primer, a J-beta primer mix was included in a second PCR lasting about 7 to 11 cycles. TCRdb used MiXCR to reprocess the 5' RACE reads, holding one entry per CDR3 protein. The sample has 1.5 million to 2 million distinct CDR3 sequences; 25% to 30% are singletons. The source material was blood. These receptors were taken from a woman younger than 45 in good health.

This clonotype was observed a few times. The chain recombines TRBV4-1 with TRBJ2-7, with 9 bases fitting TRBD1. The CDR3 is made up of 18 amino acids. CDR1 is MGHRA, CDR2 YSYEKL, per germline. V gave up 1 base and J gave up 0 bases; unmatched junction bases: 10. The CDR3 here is CASSQVPGQGWGSYEQYF. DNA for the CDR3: TGCGCCAGCAGCCAAGTCCCGGGACAGGGCTGGGGCTCCTACGAGCAGTACTTC.

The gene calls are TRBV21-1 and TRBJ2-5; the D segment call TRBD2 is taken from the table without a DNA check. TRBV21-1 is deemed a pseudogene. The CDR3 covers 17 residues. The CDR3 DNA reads TGTGCCAGCAGCAAATGGCCCTCCGGGAGGGCCCGAGAGACCCAGTACTTC. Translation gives CASSKWPSGRARETQYF.

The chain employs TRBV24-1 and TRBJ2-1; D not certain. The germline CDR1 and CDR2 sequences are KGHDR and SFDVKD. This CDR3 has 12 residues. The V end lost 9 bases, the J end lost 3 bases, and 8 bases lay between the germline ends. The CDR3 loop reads CATGGDYNEQFF. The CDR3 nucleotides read TGTGCCACCGGTGGCGACTACAATGAGCAGTTCTTC.

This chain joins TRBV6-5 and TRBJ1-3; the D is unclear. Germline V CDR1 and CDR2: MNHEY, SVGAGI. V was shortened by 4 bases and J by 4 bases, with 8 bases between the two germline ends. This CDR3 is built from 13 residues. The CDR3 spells CASSSLGGNTIYF. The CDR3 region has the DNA TGTGCCAGCAGTTCCCTGGGGGGAAACACCATATATTTT.

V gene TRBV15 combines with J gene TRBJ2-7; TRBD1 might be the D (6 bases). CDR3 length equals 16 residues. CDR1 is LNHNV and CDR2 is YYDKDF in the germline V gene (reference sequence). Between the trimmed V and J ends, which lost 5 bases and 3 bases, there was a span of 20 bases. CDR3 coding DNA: TGTGCCACCAGCCGTGAAGGGGGTCGGTCGGGCTACGAGCAGTACTTC. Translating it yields CATSREGGRSGYEQYF.

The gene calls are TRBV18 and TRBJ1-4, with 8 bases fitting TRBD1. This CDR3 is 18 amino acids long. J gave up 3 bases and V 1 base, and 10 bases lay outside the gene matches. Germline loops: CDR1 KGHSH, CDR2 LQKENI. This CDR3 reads CASSPRPGQAGPNEKLFF. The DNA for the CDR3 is TGTGCCAGCTCACCACGTCCGGGACAGGCGGGCCCTAATGAAAAACTGTTTTTT.

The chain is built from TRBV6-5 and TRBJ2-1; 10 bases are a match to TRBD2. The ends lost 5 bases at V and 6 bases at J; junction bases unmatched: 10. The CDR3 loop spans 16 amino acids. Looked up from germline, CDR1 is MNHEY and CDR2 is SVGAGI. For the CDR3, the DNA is TGTGCCAGCAGTCTACTACTAGCGGGATCCGTCAATGAGCAGTTCTTC. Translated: CASSLLLAGSVNEQFF.

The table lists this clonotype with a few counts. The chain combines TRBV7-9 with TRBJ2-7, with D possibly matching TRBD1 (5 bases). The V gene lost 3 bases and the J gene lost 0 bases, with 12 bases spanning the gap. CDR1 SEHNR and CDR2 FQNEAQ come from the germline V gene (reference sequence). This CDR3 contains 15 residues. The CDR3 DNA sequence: TGTGCCAGCAGCTTTGGCACAGGAAGCTCCTACGAGCAGTACTTC. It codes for CASSFGTGSSYEQYF.

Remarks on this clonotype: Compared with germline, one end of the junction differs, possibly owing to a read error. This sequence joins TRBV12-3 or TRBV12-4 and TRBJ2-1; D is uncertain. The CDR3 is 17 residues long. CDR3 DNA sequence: TGTGCTAGCAGTAGTCGATTGAGGTCGCTGGAATACAATGAGCAGTTCTTC. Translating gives CASSSRLRSLEYNEQFF.

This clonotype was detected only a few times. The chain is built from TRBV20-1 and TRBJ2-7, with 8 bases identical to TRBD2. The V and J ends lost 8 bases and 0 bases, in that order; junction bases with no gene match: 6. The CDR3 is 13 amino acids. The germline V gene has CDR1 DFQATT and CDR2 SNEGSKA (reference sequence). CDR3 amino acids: CSSRTSGSYEQYF. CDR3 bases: TGCAGTTCCCGAACTAGCGGCTCCTACGAGCAGTACTTC.

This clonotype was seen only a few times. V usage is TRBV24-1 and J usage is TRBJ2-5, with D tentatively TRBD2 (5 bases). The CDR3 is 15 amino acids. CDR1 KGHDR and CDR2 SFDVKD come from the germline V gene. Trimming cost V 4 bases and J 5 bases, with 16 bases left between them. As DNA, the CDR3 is TGTGCCACCAGTGACCCATTGGCGGGTGTGGAGACCCAGTACTTC. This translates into CATSDPLAGVETQYF.

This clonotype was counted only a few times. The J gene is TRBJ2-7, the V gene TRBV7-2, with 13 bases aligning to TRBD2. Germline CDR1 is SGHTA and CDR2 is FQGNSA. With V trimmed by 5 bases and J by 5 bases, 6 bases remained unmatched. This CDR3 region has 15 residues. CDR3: CASSETSGRAHEQYF. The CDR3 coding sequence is TGTGCCAGCAGCGAAACTAGCGGGAGGGCCCACGAGCAGTACTTC.

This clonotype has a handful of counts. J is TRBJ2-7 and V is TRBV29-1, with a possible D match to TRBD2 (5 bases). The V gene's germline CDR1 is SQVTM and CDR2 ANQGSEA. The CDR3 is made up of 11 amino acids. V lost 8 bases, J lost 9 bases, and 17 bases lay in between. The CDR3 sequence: CSTTSLRGQYF. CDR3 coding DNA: TGCAGCACTACCTCCCTCCGGGGGCAGTACTTC.

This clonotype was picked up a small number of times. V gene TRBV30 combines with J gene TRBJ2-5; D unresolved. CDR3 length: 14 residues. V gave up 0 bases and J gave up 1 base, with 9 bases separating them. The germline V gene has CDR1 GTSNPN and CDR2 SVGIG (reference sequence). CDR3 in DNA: TGTGCCTGGAGTGTAAGCAGCGTCCAAGAGACCCAGTACTTC. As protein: CAWSVSSVQETQYF.

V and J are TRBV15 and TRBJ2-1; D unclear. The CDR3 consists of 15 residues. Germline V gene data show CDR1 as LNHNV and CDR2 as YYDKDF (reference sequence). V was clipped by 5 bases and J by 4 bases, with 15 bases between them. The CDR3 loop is CATSGAETRYNEQFF. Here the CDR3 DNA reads TGTGCCACCAGCGGAGCTGAGACGCGATACAATGAGCAGTTCTTC.

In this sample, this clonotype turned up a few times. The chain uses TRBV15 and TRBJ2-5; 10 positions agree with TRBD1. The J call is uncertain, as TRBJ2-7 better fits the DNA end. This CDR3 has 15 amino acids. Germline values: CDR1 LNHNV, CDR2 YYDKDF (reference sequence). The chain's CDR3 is CATSTGGTGEGEQYF. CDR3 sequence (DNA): TGTGCCACCAGCACGGGGGGGACAGGGGAAGGCGAGCAGTACTTC.

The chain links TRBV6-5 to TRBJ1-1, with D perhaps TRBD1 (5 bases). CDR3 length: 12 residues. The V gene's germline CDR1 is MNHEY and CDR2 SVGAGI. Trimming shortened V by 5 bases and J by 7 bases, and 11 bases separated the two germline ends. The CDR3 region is CASSGQGGEAFF. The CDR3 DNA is TGTGCCAGCAGTGGGCAGGGTGGTGAAGCTTTCTTT.

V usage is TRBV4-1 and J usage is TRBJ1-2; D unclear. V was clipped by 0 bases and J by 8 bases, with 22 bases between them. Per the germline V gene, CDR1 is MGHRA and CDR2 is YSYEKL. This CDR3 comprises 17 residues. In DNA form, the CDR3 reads TGCGCCAGCAGCCAAGAAGCCCGAGCGGGGAGTTATGAAGGCTACACCTTC. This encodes CASSQEARAGSYEGYTF.

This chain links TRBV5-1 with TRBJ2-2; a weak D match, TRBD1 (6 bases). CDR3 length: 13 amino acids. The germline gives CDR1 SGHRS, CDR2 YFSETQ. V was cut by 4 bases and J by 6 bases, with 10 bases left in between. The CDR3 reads CASSRTEAGELFF. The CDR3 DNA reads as TGCGCCAGCAGCCGGACAGAAGCCGGGGAGCTGTTTTTT.

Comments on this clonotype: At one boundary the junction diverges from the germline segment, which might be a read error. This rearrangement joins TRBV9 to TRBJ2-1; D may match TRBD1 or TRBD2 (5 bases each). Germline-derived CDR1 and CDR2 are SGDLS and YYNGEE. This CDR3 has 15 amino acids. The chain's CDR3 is CASSVAGWGYSEQFF. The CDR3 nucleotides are TGTGCCAGCAGCGTAGCCGGGTGGGGGTACAGTGAGCAGTTCTTC.

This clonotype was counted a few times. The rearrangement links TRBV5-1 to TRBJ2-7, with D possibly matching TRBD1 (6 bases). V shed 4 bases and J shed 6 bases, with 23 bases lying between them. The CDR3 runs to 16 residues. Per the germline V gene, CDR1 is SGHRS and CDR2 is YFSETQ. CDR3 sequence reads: CASSGGDRTPPSEQYF. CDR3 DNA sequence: TGCGCCAGCAGCGGGGGAGACAGGACGCCTCCCTCCGAGCAGTACTTC.

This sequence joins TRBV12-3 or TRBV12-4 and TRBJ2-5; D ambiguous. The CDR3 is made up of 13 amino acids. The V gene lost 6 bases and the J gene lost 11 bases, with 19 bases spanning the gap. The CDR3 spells CASRSSWANEQYF. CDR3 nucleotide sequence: TGTGCCAGCAGGAGTTCCTGGGCCAATGAGCAGTACTTC.

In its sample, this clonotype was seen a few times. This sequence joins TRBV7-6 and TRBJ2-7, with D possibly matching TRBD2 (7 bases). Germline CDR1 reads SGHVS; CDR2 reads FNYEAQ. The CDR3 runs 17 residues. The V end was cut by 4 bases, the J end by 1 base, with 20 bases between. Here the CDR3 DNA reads TGTGCCAGCAGCTCCCAGGGGCCAGCGGGGTTATCCTACGAGCAGTACTTC. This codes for CASSSQGPAGLSYEQYF.

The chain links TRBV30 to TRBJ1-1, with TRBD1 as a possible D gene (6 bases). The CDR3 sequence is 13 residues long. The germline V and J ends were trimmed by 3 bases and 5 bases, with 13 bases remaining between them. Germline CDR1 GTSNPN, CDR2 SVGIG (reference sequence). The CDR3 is CAWRKQGVTEAFF. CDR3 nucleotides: TGTGCCTGGAGAAAACAGGGCGTAACTGAAGCTTTCTTT.

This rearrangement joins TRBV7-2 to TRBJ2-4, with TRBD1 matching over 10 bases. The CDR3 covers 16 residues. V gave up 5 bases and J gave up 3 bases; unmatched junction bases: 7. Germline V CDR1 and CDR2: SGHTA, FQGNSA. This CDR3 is CASSQRDRGVKNIQYF. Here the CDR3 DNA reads TGTGCCAGCAGCCAACGGGACAGGGGAGTCAAAAACATTCAGTACTTC.

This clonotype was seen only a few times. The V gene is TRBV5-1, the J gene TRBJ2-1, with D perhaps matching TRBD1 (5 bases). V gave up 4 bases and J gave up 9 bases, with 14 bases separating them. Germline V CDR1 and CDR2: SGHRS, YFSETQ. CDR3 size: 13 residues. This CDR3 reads CASSLSGNGEQFF. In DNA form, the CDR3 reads TGCGCCAGCAGCCTCTCAGGGAATGGTGAGCAGTTCTTC.

CDR3 in amino acids: CASSTTQGDTQYF. In nucleotides, the CDR3 is TGTGCCAGCAGCACTACGCAGGGGGATACGCAGTATTTT. The rearrangement joins TRBV5-6 to TRBJ2-3, with D maybe TRBD1 (6 bases). Germline V gives CDR1 SGHDT, CDR2 YYEEEE. The CDR3 totals 13 residues. V was clipped by 4 bases and J by 6 bases, with 12 bases between them. The full variable domain, in which reference TRBV5-6 and TRBJ2-3 provide the parts outside the CDR3, is DAGVTQSPTHLIKTRGQQVTLRCSPKSGHDTVSWYQQALGQGPQFIFQYYEEEERQRGNFPDRFSGHQFPNYSSELNVNALLLGDSALYLCASSTTQGDTQYFGPGTRLTVL.

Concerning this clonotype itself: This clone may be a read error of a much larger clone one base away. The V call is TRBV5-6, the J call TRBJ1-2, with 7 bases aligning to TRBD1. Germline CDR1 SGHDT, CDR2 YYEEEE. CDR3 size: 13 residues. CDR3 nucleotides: TGTGCCGGCAGCTCACAGGGGAACTATGGCTACACCTTC. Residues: CAGSSQGNYGYTF.

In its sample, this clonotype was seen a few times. The CDR3 DNA reads TGTGCCAGCATCTTGGGTCAGGGGAACACTGAAGCTTTCTTT. It encodes CASILGQGNTEAFF. The chain recombines TRBV12-3 or TRBV12-4 with TRBJ1-1; D is perhaps TRBD1 (5 bases). The length of the CDR3 is 14 residues. V was shortened by 7 bases and J by 1 base, with 13 bases between the two germline ends.

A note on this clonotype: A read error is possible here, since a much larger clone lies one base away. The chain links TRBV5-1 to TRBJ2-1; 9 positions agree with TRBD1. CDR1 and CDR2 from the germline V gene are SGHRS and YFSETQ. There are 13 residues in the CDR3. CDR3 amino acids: CASSWDRVNEQIF. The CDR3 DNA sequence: TGCGCCAGCAGCTGGGACAGGGTAAATGAGCAGATCTTC.